The entry below describes one T cell receptor (beta chain). The target antigen is unknown. TCRdb re-called the 5' RACE reads through MiXCR, storing one row per CDR3 protein. This table holds around 83,000 distinct CDR3 sequences, 12% to 15% found once. The CDR3 length is 16 residues. Germline V gene sequence: CDR1 SGHTA, CDR2 FQGNSA. Trimming removed 5 bases from V and 6 bases from J, with 20 bases in between. The data originate from a study of neurological immune-mediated disorders. Points from the study as a whole: Falling below healthy controls, multiple sclerosis showed the least TCR clonal expansion, while HTLV-1-associated myelopathy showed the most.

The chain joins TRBV7-2 to TRBJ2-1, with a possible D match to TRBD1 (5 bases). Material for sequencing was PBMCs. This TCR was recovered from a woman in her fifties or sixties in good health. CDR3 residues: CASSPSTKQGFNEQFF. In DNA, the CDR3 is TGTGCCAGCAGCCCCTCCACTAAGCAGGGCTTCAATGAGCAGTTCTTC.